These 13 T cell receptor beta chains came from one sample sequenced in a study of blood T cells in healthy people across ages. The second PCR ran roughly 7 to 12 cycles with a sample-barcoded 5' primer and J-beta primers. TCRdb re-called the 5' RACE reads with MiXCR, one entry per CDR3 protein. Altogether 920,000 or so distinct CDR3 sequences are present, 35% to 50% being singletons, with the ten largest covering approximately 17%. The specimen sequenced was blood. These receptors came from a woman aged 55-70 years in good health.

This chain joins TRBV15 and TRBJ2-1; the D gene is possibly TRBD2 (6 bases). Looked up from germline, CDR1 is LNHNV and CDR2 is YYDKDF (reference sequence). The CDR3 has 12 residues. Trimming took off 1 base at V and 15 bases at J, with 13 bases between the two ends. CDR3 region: CATSRVGGEGFF. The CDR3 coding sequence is TGTGCCACCAGCAGAGTGGGGGGTGAGGGGTTCTTC. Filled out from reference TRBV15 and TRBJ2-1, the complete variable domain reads DAMVIQNPRYQVTQFGKPVTLSCSQTLNHNVMYWYQQKSSQAPKLLFHYYDKDFNNEADTPDNFQSRRPNTSFCFLDIRSPGLGDTAMYLCATSRVGGEGFFGPGTRLTVL.

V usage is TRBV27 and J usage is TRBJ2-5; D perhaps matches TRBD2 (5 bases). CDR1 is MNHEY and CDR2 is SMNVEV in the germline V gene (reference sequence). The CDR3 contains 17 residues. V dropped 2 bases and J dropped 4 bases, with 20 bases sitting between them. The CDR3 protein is CASSLTASRRPTETQYF. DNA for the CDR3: TGTGCCAGCAGTTTAACGGCTAGCAGACGGCCAACAGAGACCCAGTACTTC.

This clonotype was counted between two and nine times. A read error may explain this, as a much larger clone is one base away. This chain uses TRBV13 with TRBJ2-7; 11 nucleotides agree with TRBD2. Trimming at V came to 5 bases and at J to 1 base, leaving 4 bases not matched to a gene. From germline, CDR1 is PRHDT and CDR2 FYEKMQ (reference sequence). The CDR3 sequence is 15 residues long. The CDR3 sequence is CASSPWTSGSYEQYF. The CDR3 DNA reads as TGTGCCAGCAGCCCCTGGACTAGCGGGTCCTACGAGCAGTACTTC.

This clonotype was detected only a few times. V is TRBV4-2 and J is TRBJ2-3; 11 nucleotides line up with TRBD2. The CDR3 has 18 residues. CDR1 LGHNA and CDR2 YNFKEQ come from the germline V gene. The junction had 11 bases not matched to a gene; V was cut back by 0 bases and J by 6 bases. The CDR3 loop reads CASSQDEGISGRGDTQYF. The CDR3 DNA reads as TGTGCCAGCAGCCAAGATGAGGGTATTAGCGGGAGGGGTGATACGCAGTATTTT.

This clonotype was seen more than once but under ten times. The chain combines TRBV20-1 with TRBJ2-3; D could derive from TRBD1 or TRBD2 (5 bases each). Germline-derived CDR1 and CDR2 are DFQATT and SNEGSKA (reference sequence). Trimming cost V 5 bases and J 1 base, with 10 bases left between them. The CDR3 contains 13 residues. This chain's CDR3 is CSAPGDRTDTQYF. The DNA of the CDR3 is TGCAGTGCTCCCGGGGACCGCACAGATACGCAGTATTTT.

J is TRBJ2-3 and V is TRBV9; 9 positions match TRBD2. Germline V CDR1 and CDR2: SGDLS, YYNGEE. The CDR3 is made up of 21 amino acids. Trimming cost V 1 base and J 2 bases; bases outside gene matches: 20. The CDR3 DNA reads TGTGCCAGCAGCGTACGTACCCCTACTAGCGGGCCTCCCTTATACACAGATACGCAGTATTTT. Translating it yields CASSVRTPTSGPPLYTDTQYF.

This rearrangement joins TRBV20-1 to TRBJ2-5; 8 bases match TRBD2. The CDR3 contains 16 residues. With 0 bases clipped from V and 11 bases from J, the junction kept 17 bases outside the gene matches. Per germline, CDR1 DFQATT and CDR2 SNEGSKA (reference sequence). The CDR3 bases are TGCAGTGCTAGAGATGTGGGAACTAGCGGTTACAATGAGCAGTACTTC. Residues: CSARDVGTSGYNEQYF.

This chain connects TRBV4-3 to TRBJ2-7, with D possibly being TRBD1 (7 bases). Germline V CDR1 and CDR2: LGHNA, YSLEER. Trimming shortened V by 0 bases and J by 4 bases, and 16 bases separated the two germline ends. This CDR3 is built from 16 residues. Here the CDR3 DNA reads TGCGCCAGCAGCCAAGATCTTGGAGGGGGCAGTTACGAGCAGTACTTC. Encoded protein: CASSQDLGGGSYEQYF.

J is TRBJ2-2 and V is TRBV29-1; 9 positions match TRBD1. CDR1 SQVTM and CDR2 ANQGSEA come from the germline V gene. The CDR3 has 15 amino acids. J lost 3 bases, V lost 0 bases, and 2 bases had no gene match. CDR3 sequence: CSVEDRDRDTGELFF. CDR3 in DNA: TGCAGCGTTGAAGACCGGGACAGGGACACCGGGGAGCTGTTTTTT.

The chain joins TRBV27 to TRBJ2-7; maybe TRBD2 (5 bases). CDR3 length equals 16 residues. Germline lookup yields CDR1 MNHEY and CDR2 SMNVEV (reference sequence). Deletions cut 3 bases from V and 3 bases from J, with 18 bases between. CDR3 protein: CASSFGLKTKNYEQYF. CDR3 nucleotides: TGTGCCAGCAGTTTCGGACTGAAGACAAAGAACTACGAGCAGTACTTC.

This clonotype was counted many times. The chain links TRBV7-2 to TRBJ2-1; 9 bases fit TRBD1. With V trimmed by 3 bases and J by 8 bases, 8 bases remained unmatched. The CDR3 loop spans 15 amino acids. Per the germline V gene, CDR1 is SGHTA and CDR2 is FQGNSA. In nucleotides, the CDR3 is TGTGCCAGCAGCTTTGGGACAGGGTATAAGGATGAGCAGTTCTTC. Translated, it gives CASSFGTGYKDEQFF.

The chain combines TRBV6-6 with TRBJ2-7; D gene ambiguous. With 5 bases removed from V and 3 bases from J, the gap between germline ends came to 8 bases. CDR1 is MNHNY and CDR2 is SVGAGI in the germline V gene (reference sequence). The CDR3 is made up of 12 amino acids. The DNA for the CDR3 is TGTGCCAGCAGTCTACAGATCTACGAGCAGTACTTC. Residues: CASSLQIYEQYF.

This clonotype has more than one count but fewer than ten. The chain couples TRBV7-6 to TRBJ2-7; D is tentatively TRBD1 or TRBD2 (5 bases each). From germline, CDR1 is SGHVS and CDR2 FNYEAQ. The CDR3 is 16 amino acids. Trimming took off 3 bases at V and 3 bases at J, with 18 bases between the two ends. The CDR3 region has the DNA TGTGCCAGCAGCTTGGCGACCGGCGGTGGGGGCTACGAGCAGTACTTC. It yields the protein CASSLATGGGGYEQYF.